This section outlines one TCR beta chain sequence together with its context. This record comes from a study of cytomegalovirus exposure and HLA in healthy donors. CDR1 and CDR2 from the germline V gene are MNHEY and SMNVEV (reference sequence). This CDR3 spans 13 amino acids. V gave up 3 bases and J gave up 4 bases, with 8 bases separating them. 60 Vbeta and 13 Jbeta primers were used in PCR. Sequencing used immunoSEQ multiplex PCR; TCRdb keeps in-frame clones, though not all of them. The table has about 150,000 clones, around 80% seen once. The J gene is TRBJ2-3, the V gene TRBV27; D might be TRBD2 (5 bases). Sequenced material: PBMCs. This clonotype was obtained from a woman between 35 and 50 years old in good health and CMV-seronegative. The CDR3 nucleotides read TGTGCCAGCAGTTTTGCGAGGGCAGATACGCAGTATTTT. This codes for CASSFARADTQYF.